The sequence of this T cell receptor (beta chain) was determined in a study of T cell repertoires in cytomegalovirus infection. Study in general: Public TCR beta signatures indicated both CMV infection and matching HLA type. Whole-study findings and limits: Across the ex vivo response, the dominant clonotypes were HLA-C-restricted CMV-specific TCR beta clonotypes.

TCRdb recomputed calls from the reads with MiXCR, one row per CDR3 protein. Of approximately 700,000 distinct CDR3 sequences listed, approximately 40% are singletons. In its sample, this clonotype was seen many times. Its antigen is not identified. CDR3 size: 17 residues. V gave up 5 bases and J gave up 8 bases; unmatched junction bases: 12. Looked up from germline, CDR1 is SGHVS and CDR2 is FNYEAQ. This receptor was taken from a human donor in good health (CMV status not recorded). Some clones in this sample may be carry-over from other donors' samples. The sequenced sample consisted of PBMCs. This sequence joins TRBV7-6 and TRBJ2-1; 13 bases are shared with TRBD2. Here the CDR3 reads CASSMRTSGSHVDEQFF. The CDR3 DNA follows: TGTGCCAGCAGCATGAGGACTAGCGGGAGTCATGTCGATGAGCAGTTCTTC.